This TCR beta chain emerged from a study of cytomegalovirus exposure and HLA in healthy donors. Points on this clone: The antigen remains unidentified.

With 60 Vbeta and 13 Jbeta primers, the PCR was carried out. Method: immunoSEQ multiplex PCR; TCRdb's copy keeps in-frame clones and lacks some. The data hold about 150,000 clones, with 50% to 75% observed a single time. Deletions cut 5 bases from V and 1 base from J, with 8 bases between. The CDR3 contains 13 residues. Germline CDR1 MNHNY, CDR2 SVGAGI (reference sequence). The study, taken as a whole, reports: Later analysis suggested links between common viral pathogens and several top significant clusters. In a later analysis, the majority of CMV-associated beta chains seemingly showed HLA restriction.

This clonotype originated in a woman aged 25 to 39 in good health and CMV-seropositive. V gene TRBV6-6 combines with J gene TRBJ1-1; D not resolved. The specimen was PBMCs. The CDR3 sequence is CASSPYRNTEAFF. CDR3 in DNA: TGTGCCAGCAGTCCATACAGGAACACTGAAGCTTTCTTT.